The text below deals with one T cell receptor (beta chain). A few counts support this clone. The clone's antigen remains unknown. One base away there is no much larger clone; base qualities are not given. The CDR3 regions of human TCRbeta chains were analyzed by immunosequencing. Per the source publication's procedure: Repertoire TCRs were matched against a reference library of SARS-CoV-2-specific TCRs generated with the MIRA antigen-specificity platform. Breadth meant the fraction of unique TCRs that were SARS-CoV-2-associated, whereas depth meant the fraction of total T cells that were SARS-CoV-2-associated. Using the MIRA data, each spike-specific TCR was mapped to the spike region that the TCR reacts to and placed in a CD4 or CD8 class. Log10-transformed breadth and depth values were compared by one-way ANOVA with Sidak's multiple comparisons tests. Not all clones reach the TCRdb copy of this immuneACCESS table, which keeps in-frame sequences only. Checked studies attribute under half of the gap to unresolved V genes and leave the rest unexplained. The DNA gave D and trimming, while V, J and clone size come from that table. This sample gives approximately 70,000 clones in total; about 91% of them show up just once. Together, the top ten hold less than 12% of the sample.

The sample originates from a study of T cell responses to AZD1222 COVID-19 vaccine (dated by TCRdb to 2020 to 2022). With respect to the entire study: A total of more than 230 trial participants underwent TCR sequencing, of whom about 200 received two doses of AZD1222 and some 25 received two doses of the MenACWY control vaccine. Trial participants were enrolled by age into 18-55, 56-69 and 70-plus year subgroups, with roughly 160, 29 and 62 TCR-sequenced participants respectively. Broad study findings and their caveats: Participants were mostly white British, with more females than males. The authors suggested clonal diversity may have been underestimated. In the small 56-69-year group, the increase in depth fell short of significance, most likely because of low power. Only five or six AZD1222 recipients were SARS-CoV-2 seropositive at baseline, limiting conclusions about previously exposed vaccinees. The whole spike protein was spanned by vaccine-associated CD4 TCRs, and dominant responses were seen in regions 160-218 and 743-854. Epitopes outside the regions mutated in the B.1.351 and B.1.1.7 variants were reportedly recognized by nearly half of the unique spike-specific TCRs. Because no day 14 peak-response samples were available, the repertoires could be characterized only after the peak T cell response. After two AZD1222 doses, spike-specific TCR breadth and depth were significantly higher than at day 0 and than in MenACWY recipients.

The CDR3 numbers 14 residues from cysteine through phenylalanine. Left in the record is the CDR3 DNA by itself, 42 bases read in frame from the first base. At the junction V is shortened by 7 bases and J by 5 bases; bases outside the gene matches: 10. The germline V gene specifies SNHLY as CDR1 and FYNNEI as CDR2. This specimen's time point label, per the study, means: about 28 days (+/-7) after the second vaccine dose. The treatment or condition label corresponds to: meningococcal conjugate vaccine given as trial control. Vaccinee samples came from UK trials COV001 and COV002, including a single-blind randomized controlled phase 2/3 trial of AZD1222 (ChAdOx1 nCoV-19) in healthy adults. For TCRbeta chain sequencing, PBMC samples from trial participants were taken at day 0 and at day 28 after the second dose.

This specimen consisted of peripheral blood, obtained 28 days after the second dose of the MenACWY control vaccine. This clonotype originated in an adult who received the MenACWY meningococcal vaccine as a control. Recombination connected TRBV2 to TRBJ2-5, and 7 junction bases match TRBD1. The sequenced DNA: TGTGCCAGCAAGACAGGGTCGACGGCGGAGACCCAGTACTTC. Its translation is CASKTGSTAETQYF.